A selection of T cell receptor beta chains follows, all from one sample in a study of blood T cell repertoires in COVID-19. TCRdb's copy holds only in-frame clones and misses some; the assay was immunoSEQ multiplex PCR. The sample contains approximately 290,000 clones, under 85% of which appear only once. The sequenced material came from peripheral blood. The source of these receptors is a human donor with COVID-19, enrolled during active disease. The donor label of this sample is uncertain. Both conserved end residues are part of each CDR3. A D gene is named only where the DNA matches it firmly. Size tells how often a clone was seen (once, few, many) or the class of an expanded clone, and some rows leave it out.

V	J	D	size	DNA	CDR3
TRBV5-1	TRBJ2-7	-	-	TGCGCCAGCAGCTCGGCGGCGGTTAAGAGCGAGCAGTACTTC	CASSSAAVKSEQYF
TRBV28	TRBJ2-7	TRBD1	-	TGTGCCAGCAGTTTCGTTAGGACAGGGGGCTACGAGCAGTACTTC	CASSFVRTGGYEQYF
TRBV5-5	TRBJ2-5	TRBD1	-	TGTGCCAGCAGCCTGGACAGGGGAAAAGAGACCCAGTACTTC	CASSLDRGKETQYF
TRBV10-2	TRBJ2-1	TRBD1	-	TGCGCCAGCAGTGAGAATCAGGGGGCAGGGGCATACAATGAGCAGTTCTTC	CASSENQGAGAYNEQFF
TRBV10-3	TRBJ2-7	TRBD2	-	TGTGCCACGACTAGCGGGAGACGGTATGAGCAGTACTTC	CATTSGRRYEQYF
TRBV3-1/TRBV3-2	TRBJ1-1	-	-	TGTGCCAGCAGCCAAGCGGGGGATAACACTGAAGCTTTCTTT	CASSQAGDNTEAFF
TRBV19	TRBJ2-7	-	-	TGTGCCAGTAGTGTGAGACAGGATACCTACGAGCAGTACTTC	CASSVRQDTYEQYF
TRBV3-1/TRBV3-2	TRBJ2-5	TRBD1	-	TGTGCCAGCAACCCGCACAGGGGTGGTCAGGAGACCCAGTACTTC	CASNPHRGGQETQYF
TRBV24-1	TRBJ2-2	TRBD1	few	TGTGCCACCAGTGACAGGACAGGGAATGTACCCGGGGAGCTGTTTTTT	CATSDRTGNVPGELFF
TRBV21-1	TRBJ1-6	-	-	TGTGCCAGCAGCAAAGGGACAGGGGAGAGCTCCTATAATTCACCCCTCCACTTT	CASSKGTGESSYNSPLHF
TRBV6-1	TRBJ1-1	TRBD1	-	TGTGCCAGCAGTGAATTCACAGGGGGCGGGGGGACTGAAGCTTTCTTT	CASSEFTGGGGTEAFF
TRBV28	TRBJ1-4	-	-	TGTGCCAGCAGTTCCCACGGTGCAACTAATGAAAAACTGTTTTTT	CASSSHGATNEKLFF